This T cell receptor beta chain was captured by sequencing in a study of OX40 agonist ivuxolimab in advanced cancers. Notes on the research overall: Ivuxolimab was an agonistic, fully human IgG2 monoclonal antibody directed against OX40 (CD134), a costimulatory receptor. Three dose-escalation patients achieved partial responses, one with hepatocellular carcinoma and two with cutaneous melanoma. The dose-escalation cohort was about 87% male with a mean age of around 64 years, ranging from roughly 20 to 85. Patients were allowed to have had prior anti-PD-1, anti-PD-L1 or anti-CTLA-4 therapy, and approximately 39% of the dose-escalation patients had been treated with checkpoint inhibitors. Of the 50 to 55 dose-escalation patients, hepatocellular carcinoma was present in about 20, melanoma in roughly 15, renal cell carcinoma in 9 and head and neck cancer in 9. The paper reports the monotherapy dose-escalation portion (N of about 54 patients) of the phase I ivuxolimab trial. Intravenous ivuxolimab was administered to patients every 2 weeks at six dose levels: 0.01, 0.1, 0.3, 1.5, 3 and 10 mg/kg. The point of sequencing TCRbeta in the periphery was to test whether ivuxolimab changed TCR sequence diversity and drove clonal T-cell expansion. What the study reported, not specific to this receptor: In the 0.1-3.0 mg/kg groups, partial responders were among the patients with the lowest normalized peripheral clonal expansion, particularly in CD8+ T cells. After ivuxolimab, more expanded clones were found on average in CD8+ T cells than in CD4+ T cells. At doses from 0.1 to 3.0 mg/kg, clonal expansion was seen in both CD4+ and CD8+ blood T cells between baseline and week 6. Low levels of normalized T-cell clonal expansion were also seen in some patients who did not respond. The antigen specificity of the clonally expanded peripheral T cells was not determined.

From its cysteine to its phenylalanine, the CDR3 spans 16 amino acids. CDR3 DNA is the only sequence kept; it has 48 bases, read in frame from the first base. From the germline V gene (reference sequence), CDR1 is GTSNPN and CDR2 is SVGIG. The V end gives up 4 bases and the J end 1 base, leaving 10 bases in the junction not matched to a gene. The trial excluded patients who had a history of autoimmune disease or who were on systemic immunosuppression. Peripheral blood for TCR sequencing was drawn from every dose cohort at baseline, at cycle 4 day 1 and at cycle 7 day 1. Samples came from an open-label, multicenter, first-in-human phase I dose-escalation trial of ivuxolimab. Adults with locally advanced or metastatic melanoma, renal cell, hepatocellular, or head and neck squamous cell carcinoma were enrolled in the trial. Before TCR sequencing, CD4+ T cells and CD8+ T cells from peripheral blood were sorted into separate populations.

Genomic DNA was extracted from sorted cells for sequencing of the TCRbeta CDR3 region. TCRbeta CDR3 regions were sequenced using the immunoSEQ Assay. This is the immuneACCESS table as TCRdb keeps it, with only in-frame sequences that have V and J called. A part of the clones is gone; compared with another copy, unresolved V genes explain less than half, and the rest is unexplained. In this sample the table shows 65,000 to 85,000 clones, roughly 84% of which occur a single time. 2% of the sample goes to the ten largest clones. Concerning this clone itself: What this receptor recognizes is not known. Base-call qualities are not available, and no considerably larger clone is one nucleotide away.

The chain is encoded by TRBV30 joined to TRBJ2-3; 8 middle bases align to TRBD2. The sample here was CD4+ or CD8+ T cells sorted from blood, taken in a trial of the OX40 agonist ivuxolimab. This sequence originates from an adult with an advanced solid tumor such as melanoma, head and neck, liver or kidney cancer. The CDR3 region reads CAWTRRGREGTDTQYF. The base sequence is TGTGCCTGGACTCGACGAGGGCGGGAGGGCACAGATACGCAGTATTTT.